This T cell receptor beta chain was identified during a study of T cells in Graves' hyperthyroidism and ophthalmopathy. About the research overall: Upon initial diagnosis and before any treatment, peripheral blood was collected. Findings and limits, study-wide: In blood, most of the thyroid clonotypes expanded above 0.001 were also present.

Germline CDR1 reads MNHNS; CDR2 reads SASEGT. V lost 8 bases and J lost 4, with 20 bases in between. The CDR3 runs 15 residues. The study left out patients who had uncontrolled infection, other autoimmune disease, pregnancy or lactation. Clinical symptoms, serum thyroxine, TRAb, thyroid ultrasound and orbital computed tomography informed diagnoses. Template material for amplifying TCR beta CDR3 regions consisted of RNA transcripts. Using the HTBI primer set, a first-round RT-PCR was run on the TCR CDR3. TCRdb re-derived calls from the multiplex PCR reads in MiXCR, one entry per CDR3 protein. The sample contains about 260,000 distinct CDR3 sequences, less than 30% of which appear only once. Worth noting for this clonotype: The antigen is not known.

The receptor comes from a man in his forties or fifties with Graves' hyperthyroidism that later progressed to Graves' ophthalmopathy. Specimen: blood. The chain combines TRBV6-1 with TRBJ1-1; maybe TRBD1 (5 bases). The CDR3 region has the DNA TGTGCCAGCCAAATCGGGGGGAGCTGGGCCACTGAAGCTTTCTTT. Its translation: CASQIGGSWATEAFF.